This entry concerns a single T cell receptor (beta chain). The sample holds other DNA sequences that translate to the same CDR3. Germline CDR1 and CDR2: LNHDA and SQIVND (reference sequence). The length of the CDR3 is 13 residues. Trimming pared 3 bases from V and 0 bases from J, leaving 6 bases between. Naive CD8 isolation took CD45RO-negative cells positively selected for CCR7 and excluded terminally differentiated effector memory CD45RA+ cells. The data are from a study of shared clonotypes between healthy human individuals. Profiling relied on immunoSEQ multiplex PCR, and the TCRdb table lists in-frame clones only, not all of them. The table lists millions of clones, less than 95% of them singletons, with about 1.1% in the top ten.

This rearrangement joins TRBV19 to TRBJ2-7, with D hard to call. This sequence originates from a man between 18 and 35 years old in good health. Material: naive CD8+ T cells sorted from blood. The CDR3 coding sequence is TGTGCCAGTAGTATGGAAAGCTCCTACGAGCAGTACTTC. Translated, it gives CASSMESSYEQYF.